One sample yielded the 10 T cell receptor beta chains listed below, sequenced in a study of response to subunit inactivated influenza vaccine. TCRdb passed the RT-PCR reads through MiXCR, listing each CDR3 protein once. The sample has 550,000 to 600,000 distinct CDR3 sequences, 10% to 15% seen once; the top ten hold about 9.4%. Here the sequenced sample was PBMCs from blood, taken on the day of vaccination. The source of these receptors is a man in his forties or fifties who received an inactivated influenza vaccine.

V usage is TRBV3-1 and J usage is TRBJ1-4; 8 nucleotides match TRBD1. The CDR3 runs 14 residues. V lost 5 bases and J lost 7; bases outside the gene matches: 6. CDR1 LGHDT and CDR2 YNNKEL come from the germline V gene (reference sequence). The CDR3: CASSTQGAGEKLFF. CDR3 bases: TGTGCCAGCAGCACGCAGGGGGCAGGTGAAAAACTGTTTTTT.

This chain's CDR3 is CASSQDSRGAGYTF. The CDR3 nucleotides read TGTGCCAGCAGCCAAGATTCCAGGGGCGCTGGCTACACCTTC. V gene TRBV3-1 combines with J gene TRBJ1-2; tentatively, D is TRBD1 (6 bases). This CDR3 contains 14 residues. Germline V lookup: CDR1 LGHDT, CDR2 YNNKEL (reference sequence). Trimming removed 0 bases at V and 7 bases at J, with 12 bases between. The variable domain in full, with the rest retrieved from reference TRBV3-1 and TRBJ1-2, is DTAVSQTPKYLVTQMGNDKSIKCEQNLGHDTMYWYKQDSKKFLKIMFSYNNKELIINETVPNRFSPKSPDKAHLNLHINSLELGDSAVYFCASSQDSRGAGYTFGSGTRLTVV.

This clonotype has more than one count but fewer than ten. CDR3 protein: CATSVQGAGELFF. CDR3 nucleotide sequence: TGTGCCACCAGCGTACAGGGGGCCGGGGAGCTGTTTTTT. The V call is TRBV15, the J call TRBJ2-2; 8 bases align to TRBD1. There are 13 residues in the CDR3. The V and J ends lost 5 bases and 6 bases, in that order; junction bases with no gene match: 2. The V gene's germline CDR1 is LNHNV and CDR2 YYDKDF (reference sequence).

The V gene is TRBV7-2, the J gene TRBJ2-7; weak D call: TRBD1 (5 bases). Germline CDR1 SGHTA, CDR2 FQGNSA. V gave up 3 bases and J gave up 0 bases, with 9 bases separating them. This CDR3 is built from 14 residues. The CDR3 loop reads CASSLDQGSYEQYF. CDR3 coding DNA: TGTGCCAGCAGCTTGGATCAGGGCTCCTACGAGCAGTACTTC. The variable domain in full, completed from reference TRBV7-2 and TRBJ2-7, reads GAGVSQSPSNKVTEKGKDVELRCDPISGHTALYWYRQSLGQGLEFLIYFQGNSAPDKSGLPSDRFSAERTGGSVSTLTIQRTQQEDSAVYLCASSLDQGSYEQYFGPGTRLTVT.

This clonotype was seen only a few times. V usage is TRBV2 and J usage is TRBJ2-7, with 7 nucleotides matching TRBD1. V lost 7 bases to trimming and J lost 1 base; unmatched junction nucleotides: 7. CDR1 is SNHLY, CDR2 FYNNEI, per germline. The CDR3 runs to 14 residues. The CDR3 region is CASTADRPSYEQYF. The CDR3 DNA is TGTGCCAGCACCGCGGACAGGCCATCCTACGAGCAGTACTTC.

This clonotype was observed many times. The chain links TRBV29-1 to TRBJ2-1; possibly TRBD1 for D (5 bases). The CDR3 length is 13 residues. Trimming shortened V by 6 bases and J by 1 base, and 10 bases separated the two germline ends. Germline lookup yields CDR1 SQVTM and CDR2 ANQGSEA. The CDR3 loop is CSVGHLSYNEQFF. Here the CDR3 DNA reads TGCAGCGTAGGACACTTATCCTACAATGAGCAGTTCTTC.

This clonotype was seen only a few times. This chain links TRBV2 with TRBJ2-1; D possibly corresponds to TRBD1 (5 bases). CDR3 size: 12 residues. The germline CDR1 and CDR2 sequences are SNHLY and FYNNEI. Deletions cut 6 bases from V and 4 bases from J, with 7 bases between. CDR3 residues: CASRRQYNEQFF. The CDR3 region has the DNA TGTGCCAGCAGGCGACAGTACAATGAGCAGTTCTTC.

Concerning this clonotype itself: Given a much more abundant clone one base away, this may be a read error. This chain uses TRBV7-3 with TRBJ2-2; D remains ambiguous. This CDR3 comprises 15 residues. The V and J ends lost 4 bases and 3 bases respectively, with 12 bases between them. Germline CDR1 reads SGHTA; CDR2 reads FQGTGA. This CDR3 reads CASSSTDLDTGELFF. The CDR3 region has the DNA TGTGCCAGCAGCTCTACCGACCTGGACACCGGGGAGCTGTTTTTT.

This clonotype appeared a few times. This chain connects TRBV29-1 to TRBJ2-7, with 7 bases identical to TRBD1. CDR1 SQVTM and CDR2 ANQGSEA come from the germline V gene. V shed 3 bases, J shed 2 bases, and the junction held 7 bases outside the gene matches. The CDR3 covers 14 residues. The CDR3 bases are TGCAGCGTTGACCCGACAGGGAGCCCCTACGAGCAGTACTTC. Its translation is CSVDPTGSPYEQYF.

In its sample, this clonotype was seen a few times. The genes are TRBV5-1 and TRBJ2-7, with a tentative D call TRBD2 (5 bases). This CDR3 region has 12 residues. The ends were cut back, 2 bases at V and 7 bases at J, with 10 bases in the middle. From germline, CDR1 is SGHRS and CDR2 YFSETQ. The CDR3 loop reads CASSFEGREQYF. DNA for the CDR3: TGCGCCAGCAGCTTTGAAGGGAGAGAGCAGTACTTC.